This paragraph covers one T cell receptor beta chain sequence. Its specificity is not known. The sample belongs to a study of cytotoxic CD8 clonotypes in ibrutinib-treated CLL. Notes on the study in general: Clonality was elevated at ibrutinib response and had returned toward baseline at progression. On treatment, the uncommon public clonotypes contracted or remained stable.

The intended depth for sequencing was 1 in 200,000 to 1 in 1 million T cells. Data came from immunoSEQ multiplex PCR; TCRdb stores just in-frame clones and leaves some out. The sample shows 150,000 or so clones, 70% to 80% of them seen only once. Cryopreserved PBMCs were the source of around 2 micrograms of genomic DNA, which went to TCR beta libraries. This CDR3 region has 15 residues. CDR1 and CDR2 from the germline V gene are SNHLY and FYNNEI. The V and J ends lost 4 bases and 1 base respectively, with 13 bases between them. The chain combines TRBV2 with TRBJ2-5; D is unresolved. The receptor comes from a human donor with chronic lymphocytic leukemia. The specimen was PBMCs, collected after 24 months of ibrutinib treatment. The CDR3 nucleotides read TGTGCCAGCAGTGTGGGGATGGGCTTCCAAGAGACCCAGTACTTC. Translated: CASSVGMGFQETQYF.